Judged by abundance, the clone carrying this T cell receptor beta chain is medium-sized. Its antigen is unknown. With MiXCR, TCRdb reprocessed the PCR reads. The sample records approximately 28,000 clones, about 16% being singletons. This sample stems from a study of metastatic and nonmetastatic thyroid tumors. Study-level results: In both blood and tumor samples, TCR beta diversity was reported significantly higher for malignant than benign nodules.

Before thyroid surgery, none of the patients had received any treatment. The germline CDR1 and CDR2 sequences are SGHTA and FQGTGA. This CDR3 has 12 amino acids. V lost 2 bases and J lost 3, with 2 bases in between. V gene TRBV7-3 combines with J gene TRBJ1-3; no clear D gene. The sample consisted of blood. The receptor was derived from a male donor with papillary thyroid cancer or a benign thyroid nodule (not recorded which). Some clones in this sample may be carry-over from other donors' samples. The DNA of the CDR3 is TGTGCCAGCAGCTTAGATGGAAACACCATATATTTT. Translating gives CASSLDGNTIYF.